The clone carrying this T cell receptor (beta chain) was seen just once. What it binds is not known. This specimen comes from a study of T cell responses to AZD1222 COVID-19 vaccine. Whole-study findings and limits: Clonal diversity was possibly underestimated; the donors were predominantly white British and more often female. Close to half of all spike-specific TCRs reportedly target regions of the variants that are unmutated.

CDR1 and CDR2 from the germline V gene are MDHEN and SYDVKM. The CDR3 sequence is 14 residues long. The V gene end was trimmed by 6 bases and the J gene end by 7 bases; junction bases not matched to a gene: 11. Some clones are missing from TCRdb's copy, which holds only in-frame ones; the method was immunoSEQ multiplex PCR. The data hold some 110,000 clones, with roughly 90% observed a single time. This TCR was sampled from an adult in good health. The source was peripheral blood, collected on day 0 of AZD1222 vaccination. The chain carries TRBV28 and TRBJ1-2, with 7 positions matching TRBD1. CDR3 DNA: TGTGCCAGCAGACAGGGGTCGGCCCCCCGTGGCTACACCTTC. Amino acids: CASRQGSAPRGYTF.